This T cell receptor beta chain comes out of a study of T-cell memory formation after mild COVID-19. TCRdb analysed the 5' RACE reads with MiXCR anew, one entry per CDR3 protein. The table lists a few hundred thousand distinct CDR3 sequences, about 13% of them singletons. The CDR3 has 14 residues. CDR1 SGHRS and CDR2 YFSETQ come from the germline V gene. Trimming shortened V by 4 bases and J by 8 bases, and 16 bases separated the two germline ends. V and J are TRBV5-1 and TRBJ2-1; no definite D call. Specimen: PBMCs or a T cell subset sorted from them (not recorded which). The TCR was taken from a man in his late teens or twenties who had mild COVID-19 (a few samples of this study predate the infection). Cell type and time point are not known. The CDR3 region is CASSPGSFGHEQFF. The CDR3 coding sequence is TGCGCCAGCAGCCCGGGTTCTTTCGGCCATGAGCAGTTCTTC.